The 26 T cell receptor beta chains in this list originate from one sample, sequenced in a study of T cell repertoires in cytomegalovirus infection. Antigens for these TCRs are unknown. TCRdb reprocessed the reads via MiXCR and lists one record per CDR3 protein. This sample has about 270,000 distinct CDR3 sequences, with less than 25% found just once. The source was cultured PBMCs, collected from culture after CMV antigen stimulation. The receptors stem from a human donor in good health (CMV status not recorded). Some clones in this sample may be carry-over from other donors' samples.

This clonotype was detected only a few times. V usage is TRBV18 and J usage is TRBJ2-4, with D possibly being TRBD2 (5 bases). In germline, CDR1 is KGHSH, CDR2 LQKENI. V was cut by 0 bases and J by 7 bases, with 7 bases left in between. The CDR3 has 13 amino acids. The CDR3 DNA follows: TGTGCCAGCTCACCACCGACGGGGAACATTCAGTACTTC. As protein: CASSPPTGNIQYF. The full variable domain, completed using reference TRBV18 and TRBJ2-4, is NAGVMQNPRHLVRRRGQEARLRCSPMKGHSHVYWYRQLPEEGLKFMVYLQKENIIDESGMPKERFSAEFPKEGPSILRIQQVVRGDSAAYFCASSPPTGNIQYFGAGTRLSVL.

This clonotype was recorded many times. The chain carries TRBV7-6 and TRBJ2-1; D possibly corresponds to TRBD2 (6 bases). The CDR3 contains 16 residues. CDR1 is SGHVS and CDR2 is FNYEAQ in the germline V gene. The ends were cut back, 5 bases at V and 0 bases at J, with 14 bases in the middle. The CDR3 loop is CASSPQLAASYNEQFF. CDR3 bases: TGTGCCAGCAGCCCACAACTAGCAGCCTCCTACAATGAGCAGTTCTTC.

This clonotype was counted many times. This chain uses TRBV28 with TRBJ2-1; 10 bases line up with TRBD2. The trim removed 5 bases at V and 0 bases at J, leaving 7 bases unmatched. The germline CDR1 and CDR2 sequences are MDHEN and SYDVKM. CDR3 length equals 17 residues. CDR3 residues: CASSGTRLAGSYNEQFF. The CDR3 nucleotides are TGTGCCAGCAGTGGCACCCGACTAGCGGGCTCCTACAATGAGCAGTTCTTC.

This clonotype was detected a few times. CDR3 amino acids: CASSLGAGTRIEQFF. The CDR3 nucleotides are TGTGCCAGCAGCTTAGGCGCAGGGACACGCATTGAGCAGTTCTTC. The chain uses TRBV7-2 and TRBJ2-1, with D perhaps matching TRBD1 (6 bases). Trimming left V 1 base short and J 9 bases short, with 16 bases between. The CDR3 contains 15 residues. Germline CDR1 and CDR2: SGHTA and FQGNSA.

This clonotype has just a few counts. This chain uses TRBV2 with TRBJ1-2; TRBD1 matches 10 bases. The CDR3 extends over 14 amino acids. V shed 6 bases, J shed 6 bases, and the junction held 7 bases outside the gene matches. Germline-derived CDR1 and CDR2 are SNHLY and FYNNEI. The CDR3 region is CASSGDRGRDGYTF. CDR3 coding DNA: TGTGCCAGCAGCGGGGACAGGGGTCGAGATGGCTACACCTTC.

This clonotype was recorded a few times. The gene calls are TRBV4-2 and TRBJ2-6; TRBD2 might be the D (5 bases). Trimming pared 3 bases from V and 2 bases from J, leaving 23 bases between. Germline V gene data show CDR1 as LGHNA and CDR2 as YNFKEQ. The CDR3 consists of 20 residues. CDR3 protein: CASSHPRGLAADTGANVLTF. CDR3 bases: TGTGCCAGCAGCCACCCTAGAGGTCTAGCAGCTGACACTGGGGCCAACGTCCTGACTTTC.

The chain combines TRBV20-1 with TRBJ1-5, with D possibly TRBD1 on 5 matching bases. Germline loops: CDR1 DFQATT, CDR2 SNEGSKA (reference sequence). The CDR3 runs to 18 residues. V dropped 3 bases and J dropped 2 bases, with 23 bases sitting between them. In nucleotides, the CDR3 is TGCAGTGCTAGTGATGGAAGGGAATGGGGGTACGGCAATCAGCCCCAGCATTTT. It yields the protein CSASDGREWGYGNQPQHF.

This clonotype rates as medium-sized. V is TRBV28 and J is TRBJ1-6, with D unclear. The CDR3 covers 14 residues. V was pared by 5 bases and J by 10 bases, with 15 bases between. From germline, CDR1 is MDHEN and CDR2 SYDVKM. DNA for the CDR3: TGTGCCAGCAGTCCCCCCGAGAGACGATCACCCCTCCACTTT. This codes for CASSPPERRSPLHF. The complete variable domain, with remaining parts taken from reference TRBV28 and TRBJ1-6, reads DVKVTQSSRYLVKRTGEKVFLECVQDMDHENMFWYRQDPGLGLRLIYFSYDVKMKEKGDIPEGYSVSREKKERFSLILESASTNQTSMYLCASSPPERRSPLHFGNGTRLTVT.

The genes are TRBV6-6 and TRBJ1-3; D gene ambiguous. V was shortened by 6 bases and J by 0 bases, with 15 bases between the two germline ends. This CDR3 has 16 amino acids. Looked up from germline, CDR1 is MNHNY and CDR2 is SVGAGI (reference sequence). CDR3 nucleotide sequence: TGTGCCAGCAGCCCAATTGGACCTTACTCTGGAAACACCATATATTTT. This codes for CASSPIGPYSGNTIYF.

This clonotype was seen only once. The chain combines TRBV20-1 with TRBJ2-1, with 10 bases identical to TRBD2. The junction had 4 bases not matched to a gene; V was cut back by 2 bases and J by 3 bases. Germline CDR1 DFQATT, CDR2 SNEGSKA (reference sequence). This CDR3 region has 15 residues. In DNA, the CDR3 is TGCAGTGCTAGACCTCTAGCGGGAGTCTACAATGAGCAGTTCTTC. It encodes CSARPLAGVYNEQFF.

The V and J genes are TRBV7-9 and TRBJ2-3, with 11 bases lining up with TRBD2. The CDR3 has 18 amino acids. The V gene's germline CDR1 is SEHNR and CDR2 FQNEAQ (reference sequence). V lost 1 base, J lost 0 bases, and 6 bases stayed unmatched. The CDR3 region has the DNA TGTGCCAGCAGCTTAGAGGGACTAGCGGCTTCTAGCACAGATACGCAGTATTTT. Translation: CASSLEGLAASSTDTQYF.

Points on this clonotype: This clone may be a read error of a much larger clone one base away. The chain carries TRBV7-2 and TRBJ1-5; 8 bases match TRBD1. Trimming removed 8 bases from V and 2 bases from J; junction bases left unmatched: 8. The CDR3 has 15 amino acids. The germline V gene has CDR1 SGHTA and CDR2 FQGNSA. CDR3 amino acids: CASGPGTGRNQPQHF. CDR3 coding DNA: TGTGCCAGCGGCCCCGGGACAGGTCGCAATCAGCCCCAGCATTTT.

This clonotype was seen ten or more times. The rearrangement joins TRBV28 to TRBJ2-1, with 8 bases lining up with TRBD1. With V trimmed by 2 bases and J by 2 bases, 11 bases remained unmatched. In germline, CDR1 is MDHEN, CDR2 SYDVKM. The length of the CDR3 is 18 residues. The CDR3 DNA reads as TGTGCCAGCAGTTTACCCCGCCGGACAGGGCAAACCTACAATGAGCAGTTCTTC. The encoded protein is CASSLPRRTGQTYNEQFF.

This clonotype was observed many times. The chain carries TRBV7-8 and TRBJ2-1; tentatively, D is TRBD1 (6 bases). Germline-derived CDR1 and CDR2 are SGHVS and FQNEAQ. The CDR3 has 15 residues. Trimming removed 6 bases at V and 3 bases at J, with 15 bases between. The CDR3 loop reads CASRQTGRGYNEQFF. As DNA, the CDR3 is TGTGCCAGCAGACAGACGGGCAGGGGCTACAATGAGCAGTTCTTC.

The chain employs TRBV27 and TRBJ1-2, with D perhaps matching TRBD1 (6 bases). CDR1 and CDR2 (germline): MNHEY, SMNVEV (reference sequence). The V gene lost 5 bases and the J gene lost 8 bases, with 15 bases spanning the gap. CDR3 length: 13 residues. The CDR3 nucleotides are TGTGCCAGCAGTGCGCAGGGGATCGACGGCTACACCTTC. Translation: CASSAQGIDGYTF.

This chain connects TRBV9 to TRBJ2-5; D may match TRBD1 or TRBD2 (5 bases each). Trimming removed 3 bases at V and 4 bases at J, with 7 bases between. The length of the CDR3 is 12 residues. Germline V gene data show CDR1 as SGDLS and CDR2 as YYNGEE. The CDR3 DNA is TGTGCCAGCAGCGGGGGGAGAGAGACCCAGTACTTC. This gives the protein CASSGGRETQYF.

Ten or more counts support this clonotype. The chain combines TRBV7-2 with TRBJ1-1; D uncertain. Germline CDR1 is SGHTA and CDR2 is FQGNSA. This CDR3 has 14 residues. V was trimmed by 2 bases and J by 1 base, leaving 8 bases between them. The chain's CDR3 is CASSLFVGNTEAFF. The CDR3 DNA reads as TGTGCCAGCAGCTTATTTGTGGGGAACACTGAAGCTTTCTTT.

In this sample, this clonotype turned up many times. This chain joins TRBV7-2 and TRBJ2-7; TRBD2 might be the D (6 bases). The CDR3 sequence is 15 residues long. Germline V lookup: CDR1 SGHTA, CDR2 FQGNSA. V lost 0 bases and J 4 bases, leaving 13 bases between the germline ends. The CDR3 DNA reads as TGTGCCAGCAGCTTAGCTTCGTTGGGAGGATACGAGCAGTACGTC. Translating gives CASSLASLGGYEQYV.

The chain links TRBV12-3 or TRBV12-4 to TRBJ2-4; D unresolved. V was trimmed by 3 bases and J by 7 bases, leaving 7 bases between them. This CDR3 comprises 12 residues. The CDR3 DNA sequence: TGTGCCAGCAGTTTGCGGTGGAACATTCAGTACTTC. Translation gives CASSLRWNIQYF.

This clonotype was counted only a few times. This rearrangement joins TRBV2 to TRBJ2-7, with a possible D match to TRBD1 (6 bases). The germline V and J ends were trimmed by 6 bases and 2 bases, with 14 bases remaining between them. The germline CDR1 and CDR2 sequences are SNHLY and FYNNEI. This CDR3 spans 14 amino acids. CDR3 loop: CASRPLGATYEQYF. DNA for the CDR3: TGTGCCAGCAGGCCCTTGGGGGCAACCTACGAGCAGTACTTC.

This sequence joins TRBV5-1 and TRBJ1-1; D ambiguous. This CDR3 is 14 amino acids long. CDR1 and CDR2 from the germline V gene are SGHRS and YFSETQ. V lost 0 bases and J 6 bases, leaving 12 bases between the germline ends. In DNA form, the CDR3 reads TGCGCCAGCAGCTTGGCCACCTCCCGGGCTGAAGCTTTCTTT. This codes for CASSLATSRAEAFF.

The rearrangement uses TRBV13 and TRBJ2-1; 13 bases align to TRBD2. This CDR3 has 16 amino acids. The trim removed 5 bases at V and 8 bases at J, leaving 9 bases unmatched. Germline V CDR1 and CDR2: PRHDT, FYEKMQ (reference sequence). This CDR3 reads CASSHITSGRADEQFF. Here the CDR3 DNA reads TGTGCCAGCAGCCACATAACTAGCGGGAGGGCAGATGAGCAGTTCTTC.

This clonotype was observed a handful of times. The chain is built from TRBV7-9 and TRBJ2-5, with 8 positions matching TRBD1. This CDR3 is 15 amino acids long. Trimming removed 4 bases from V and 4 bases from J; junction bases left unmatched: 8. Looked up from germline, CDR1 is SEHNR and CDR2 is FQNEAQ (reference sequence). The CDR3 DNA follows: TGTGCCAGCAGCTACGGACAGGGTGTTTTAGAGACCCAGTACTTC. Translation: CASSYGQGVLETQYF.

This chain connects TRBV11-2 to TRBJ2-7; D not resolved. The CDR3 covers 14 residues. The germline gives CDR1 SGHAT, CDR2 FQNNGV. V lost 0 bases and J 2 bases, leaving 8 bases between the germline ends. CDR3 in DNA: TGTGCCAGCAGCTTAGATAGGCTCCCCTACGAGCAGTACTTC. Translated: CASSLDRLPYEQYF.

This clonotype has only a few counts. The rearrangement links TRBV20-1 to TRBJ2-6; 13 nucleotides line up with TRBD2. J was trimmed by 2 bases and V by 1 base; bases with no gene match: 5. The CDR3 is 18 amino acids. Germline V gene data show CDR1 as DFQATT and CDR2 as SNEGSKA (reference sequence). In DNA, the CDR3 is TGCAGTGCTAGAGGGACTAGCGGGAGTCTAACTGGGGCCAACGTCCTGACTTTC. Residues: CSARGTSGSLTGANVLTF.

The chain links TRBV6-6 to TRBJ1-1, with 8 bases lining up with TRBD1. The V gene end was trimmed by 4 bases and the J gene end by 0 bases; junction bases not matched to a gene: 7. The CDR3 has 16 residues. The germline gives CDR1 MNHNY, CDR2 SVGAGI (reference sequence). The CDR3 region has the DNA TGTGCCAGCAGTTTCGACAGGGGCTCTTTGAACACTGAAGCTTTCTTT. Translation: CASSFDRGSLNTEAFF.